This TCR beta chain was sequenced in a study of response to subunit inactivated influenza vaccine. Findings and caveats of the study: Few additional T cells are recruited per seasonal influenza vaccination, authors suggested.

Each CDR3 protein gets one entry after TCRdb re-called the RT-PCR reads with MiXCR. The sample includes about 530,000 distinct CDR3 sequences, 10% to 15% seen only once; the top ten take less than 15%. V shed 5 bases and J shed 5 bases, with 9 bases lying between them. The length of the CDR3 is 11 residues. Germline CDR1 is DFQATT and CDR2 is SNEGSKA (reference sequence). In its sample, this clonotype was seen many times. Its cognate antigen is unknown. The rearrangement uses TRBV20-1 and TRBJ2-5; the D is unclear. The sample in question was PBMCs from blood, obtained 40 to 50 days after vaccination. This clonotype was obtained from a man over 45 who received an inactivated influenza vaccine. DNA for the CDR3: TGCAGTGCTGCCCCTTCGGAGACCCAGTACTTC. Protein: CSAAPSETQYF.